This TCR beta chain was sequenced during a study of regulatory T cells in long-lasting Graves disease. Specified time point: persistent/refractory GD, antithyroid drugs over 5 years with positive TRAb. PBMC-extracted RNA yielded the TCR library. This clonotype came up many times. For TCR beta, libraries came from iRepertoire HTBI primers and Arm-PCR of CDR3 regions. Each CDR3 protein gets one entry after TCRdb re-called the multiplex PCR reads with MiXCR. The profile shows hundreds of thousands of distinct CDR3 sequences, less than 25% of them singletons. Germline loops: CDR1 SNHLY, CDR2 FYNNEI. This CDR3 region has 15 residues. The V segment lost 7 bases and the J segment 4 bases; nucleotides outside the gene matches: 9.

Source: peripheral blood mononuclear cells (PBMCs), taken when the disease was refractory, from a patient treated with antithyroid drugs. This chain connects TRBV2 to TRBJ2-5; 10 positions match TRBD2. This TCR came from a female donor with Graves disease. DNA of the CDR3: TGTGCCAGCACCCCAGCTAGCGGGAGAGGAGAGACCCAGTACTTC. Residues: CASTPASGRGETQYF. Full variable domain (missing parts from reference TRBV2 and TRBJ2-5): EPEVTQTPSHQVTQMGQEVILRCVPISNHLYFYWYRQILGQKVEFLVSFYNNEISEKSEIFDDQFSVERPDGSNFTLKIRSTKLEDSAMYFCASTPASGRGETQYFGPGTRLLVL.